The 27 T cell receptor beta chains given below trace back to one sample, sequenced in a study of metastatic and nonmetastatic thyroid tumors. TCRdb re-called clones from the PCR reads using MiXCR. Of approximately 79,000 clones listed, around 9.2% were seen once; the top ten hold roughly 10%. Before thyroid surgery, none of the patients had received any treatment. The source material was blood. These receptors all stem from a female donor with papillary thyroid cancer or a benign thyroid nodule (not recorded which). Some clones in this sample may be carry-over from other donors' samples.

The CDR3 coding sequence is TGTGCCAGCAGCCTGGAAGGAGGGTCGGTCGGCTACACCTTC. Translation: CASSLEGGSVGYTF. V usage is TRBV5-5 and J usage is TRBJ1-2, with D hard to call. This CDR3 is built from 14 residues. Germline-derived CDR1 and CDR2 are SGHKS and YYEKEE (reference sequence). V lost 4 bases and J lost 8, with 18 bases in between.

Ten or more counts support this clone. V is TRBV9 and J is TRBJ2-7; tentatively, D is TRBD1 (6 bases). This CDR3 contains 14 residues. V was cut by 4 bases and J by 0 bases, with 11 bases left in between. Germline assignment: CDR1 SGDLS and CDR2 YYNGEE. The CDR3 region is CASSPRQVSYEQYF. The CDR3 DNA follows: TGTGCCAGCAGCCCGAGACAGGTCTCCTACGAGCAGTACTTC.

At least ten counts were recorded for this clone. V and J are TRBV20-1 and TRBJ2-5, with D tentatively TRBD1 or TRBD2 (6 bases each). The CDR3 consists of 14 residues. The V gene lost 0 bases and the J gene lost 2 bases, with 10 bases spanning the gap. CDR1 and CDR2 from the germline V gene are DFQATT and SNEGSKA (reference sequence). The CDR3 loop reads CSAREGGGQETQYF. In DNA form, the CDR3 reads TGCAGTGCTAGAGAAGGAGGGGGGCAAGAGACCCAGTACTTC.

This clone was counted ten times or more. V is TRBV27 and J is TRBJ2-7; 11 nucleotides match TRBD1. Germline V gene lookup returns CDR1 MNHEY and CDR2 SMNVEV (reference sequence). The CDR3 covers 15 residues. Losses at the gene ends were 3 bases for V and 5 bases for J; bases not matched to a gene: 6. CDR3 in DNA: TGTGCCAGCAGTTTCTATGGGACAGGGGGGGACGAGCAGTACTTC. Amino acid sequence: CASSFYGTGGDEQYF.

This clone was counted many times. This chain uses TRBV12-3 or TRBV12-4 with TRBJ2-2; the D is unclear. This CDR3 has 11 residues. Trimming stripped 6 bases from V and 4 bases from J, with 3 bases between. CDR3 protein: CASRVTGELFF. CDR3 bases: TGTGCCAGCAGAGTCACCGGGGAGCTGTTTTTT.

Worth noting for this clone: The CDR3 does not end in the conserved phenylalanine or tryptophan, so this is likely a read error. The chain combines TRBV7-2 with TRBJ1-5; D not certain. The germline V gene encodes CDR1 SGHTA and CDR2 FQGNSA. With 5 bases removed from V and 6 bases from J, the gap between germline ends came to 8 bases. This CDR3 contains 12 residues. CDR3 nucleotide sequence: TGTGCCAGCAGCCCTCGTGGTCAGCCCCAGCATTTG. Translation gives CASSPRGQPQHL.

The sample holds many counts of this clone. The V gene is TRBV6-1, the J gene TRBJ1-5; 11 positions agree with TRBD1. Germline values: CDR1 MNHNS, CDR2 SASEGT. The CDR3 has 16 residues. J was trimmed by 4 bases and V by 5 bases; bases with no gene match: 7. CDR3: CASSNPGQGVNQPQHF. In nucleotides, the CDR3 is TGTGCCAGCAGTAACCCGGGACAGGGGGTGAATCAGCCCCAGCATTTT.

This clone showed up many times. J is TRBJ1-3 and V is TRBV28; TRBD1 might be the D (5 bases). V was pared by 0 bases and J by 4 bases, with 7 bases between. The CDR3 sequence is 14 residues long. Germline V gene lookup returns CDR1 MDHEN and CDR2 SYDVKM. This CDR3 is CASSLWGGGNTIYF. For the CDR3, the DNA is TGTGCCAGCAGTTTATGGGGGGGGGGAAACACCATATATTTT. Full variable domain (missing parts from reference TRBV28 and TRBJ1-3): DVKVTQSSRYLVKRTGEKVFLECVQDMDHENMFWYRQDPGLGLRLIYFSYDVKMKEKGDIPEGYSVSREKKERFSLILESASTNQTSMYLCASSLWGGGNTIYFGEGSWLTVV.

This clone was recorded many times. CDR3 sequence: CASSFPGRDEQYF. Written as DNA, the CDR3 is TGTGCCAGCAGTTTCCCAGGGAGGGACGAGCAGTACTTC. The chain uses TRBV12-3 or TRBV12-4 and TRBJ2-7; 7 bases are a match to TRBD2. Trimming cost V 3 bases and J 5 bases; bases outside gene matches: 4. There are 13 residues in the CDR3.

This clone has at least ten counts. The chain has TRBV12-3 or TRBV12-4 and TRBJ2-1; D is perhaps TRBD1 (5 bases). V lost 2 bases, J lost 7 bases, and 12 bases lay in between. The CDR3 length is 14 residues. As DNA, the CDR3 is TGTGCCAGCAGTTTAATAGGGGCCTTAAATGAGCAGTTCTTC. This encodes CASSLIGALNEQFF.

This clone showed up many times. The genes are TRBV25-1 and TRBJ2-2; TRBD2 matches 9 bases. After removal of 3 bases from V and 0 bases from J, the junction contained 5 bases not matched to a gene. This CDR3 is 17 amino acids long. From germline, CDR1 is MGHDK and CDR2 SYGVNS. CDR3 sequence: CASSERGGTSNTGELFF. CDR3 nucleotide sequence: TGTGCCAGCAGTGAGCGGGGGGGAACTTCGAACACCGGGGAGCTGTTTTTT. Filled out from reference TRBV25-1 and TRBJ2-2, the complete variable domain reads EADIYQTPRYLVIGTGKKITLECSQTMGHDKMYWYQQDPGMELHLIHYSYGVNSTEKGDLSSESTVSRIRTEHFPLTLESARPSHTSQYLCASSERGGTSNTGELFFGEGSRLTVL.

On this clone: Since a much larger clone is just one base distant, this may be a read error. The same CDR3 is also encoded by other DNA sequences in this sample. The chain couples TRBV7-9 to TRBJ1-1; 7 nucleotides line up with TRBD1. Germline loops: CDR1 SEHNR, CDR2 FQNEAQ (reference sequence). The CDR3 is 15 residues long. Trimming removed 5 bases from V and 1 base from J; junction bases left unmatched: 7. Here the CDR3 DNA reads TGTGCCAGCAGCCCTCCACAGGGGTCGAACACTGAAGCTTTCTTT. This sequence encodes CASSPPQGSNTEAFF. The full variable domain, rest sourced from reference TRBV7-9 and TRBJ1-1, is DTGVSQNPRHKITKRGQNVTFRCDPISEHNRLYWYRQTLGQGPEFLTYFQNEAQLEKSRLLSDRFSAERPKGSFSTLEIQRTEQGDSAMYLCASSPPQGSNTEAFFGQGTRLTVV.

This clone was observed at least ten times. The V call is TRBV5-1, the J call TRBJ2-7, with D uncertain. The V gene's germline CDR1 is SGHRS and CDR2 YFSETQ. This CDR3 has 14 residues. Between the trimmed V and J ends, which lost 0 bases and 3 bases, there was a span of 10 bases. The CDR3: CASSLVYGYYEQYF. The CDR3 region has the DNA TGCGCCAGCAGCTTGGTGTACGGGTACTACGAGCAGTACTTC.

Worth noting for this clone: One end of the junction fails to match germline, which may point to a read error. In DNA, the CDR3 is TGCGCCAGCATTCTCGGGACAGCCGGGGAGCTGTTTTTT. Its translation is CASILGTAGELFF. The genes are TRBV6-5 and TRBJ2-2; 7 bases agree with TRBD1. Germline values: CDR1 MNHEY, CDR2 SVGAGI. The CDR3 has 13 residues.

This clone was recorded at least ten times. The chain has TRBV4-2 and TRBJ2-3; D is ambiguous. The CDR3 has 12 residues. The V gene's germline CDR1 is LGHNA and CDR2 YNFKEQ. The V and J ends lost 1 base and 7 bases respectively, with 6 bases between them. The CDR3 is CASSQVGNTQYF. CDR3 nucleotides: TGTGCCAGCAGCCAAGTGGGGAATACGCAGTATTTT.

There are many counts of this clone. V usage is TRBV7-3 and J usage is TRBJ2-5, with D uncertain. Germline V gene sequence: CDR1 SGHTA, CDR2 FQGTGA. The CDR3 loop spans 13 amino acids. Trimming left V 0 bases short and J 5 bases short, with 7 bases between. The CDR3 reads CASSLTPDETQYF. The DNA of the CDR3 is TGTGCCAGCAGCTTAACCCCGGACGAGACCCAGTACTTC.

This clone has a count of ten or more. The rearrangement uses TRBV28 and TRBJ1-4, with 7 bases aligning to TRBD1. The germline V gene encodes CDR1 MDHEN and CDR2 SYDVKM. The CDR3 loop spans 16 amino acids. The V and J ends lost 5 bases and 7 bases, in that order; junction bases with no gene match: 13. CDR3 loop: CASSPPKTGRGEKLFF. Here the CDR3 DNA reads TGTGCCAGCAGTCCCCCAAAGACAGGGAGGGGTGAAAAACTGTTTTTT.

This clone has ten or more counts. The chain uses TRBV7-2 and TRBJ2-1; D is undetermined. CDR1 SGHTA and CDR2 FQGNSA come from the germline V gene. V was trimmed by 6 bases and J by 10 bases, leaving 16 bases between them. The CDR3 length is 13 residues. The DNA for the CDR3 is TGTGCCAGCAGATTACAGCCGGGTGGCGAGCAGTTCTTC. It is translated as CASRLQPGGEQFF. Combining the CDR3 with reference TRBV7-2 and TRBJ2-1 gives the whole variable domain GAGVSQSPSNKVTEKGKDVELRCDPISGHTALYWYRQSLGQGLEFLIYFQGNSAPDKSGLPSDRFSAERTGGSVSTLTIQRTQQEDSAVYLCASRLQPGGEQFFGPGTRLTVL.

On this clone: The junction departs from the called germline gene at one end, perhaps through a read error. The chain employs TRBV12-5 and TRBJ1-5; 7 positions match TRBD1. CDR1 is LGHNT, CDR2 FRNRAP, per germline. The CDR3 has 17 amino acids. CDR3 nucleotide sequence: TGTGCCAGTGGTTTTGGGCTCGGGACAGCTAGCAATCAGCCCCAGCATTTT. It translates to CASGFGLGTASNQPQHF.

There are a few counts of this clone. This rearrangement joins TRBV6-4 to TRBJ1-1, with D perhaps matching TRBD1 (5 bases). V was cut by 6 bases and J by 0 bases, with 11 bases left in between. Germline loops: CDR1 MRHNA, CDR2 SNTAGT. The length of the CDR3 is 14 residues. The CDR3 region is CASRPTDMNTEAFF. The CDR3 DNA sequence: TGTGCCAGCAGGCCGACAGACATGAACACTGAAGCTTTCTTT.

This clone was seen many times. J is TRBJ2-1 and V is TRBV3-1; no definite D call. The CDR3 contains 16 residues. The germline V gene encodes CDR1 LGHDT and CDR2 YNNKEL (reference sequence). The ends were cut back, 5 bases at V and 0 bases at J, with 14 bases in the middle. CDR3 sequence reads: CASSRTVLSSYNEQFF. The CDR3 coding sequence is TGTGCCAGCAGCAGGACCGTCCTGAGCTCCTACAATGAGCAGTTCTTC.

Concerning this clone itself: This may stem from a read error, because a much larger clone lies one nucleotide away. The chain recombines TRBV19 with TRBJ1-5, with D unresolved. This CDR3 is 13 amino acids long. Trimming took off 7 bases at V and 2 bases at J, with 9 bases between the two ends. Germline assignment: CDR1 LNHDA and CDR2 SQIVND (reference sequence). The CDR3 DNA reads as TGTGCCAGTACGGACGGTTGCAATCAGCCCCAGCATTTT. Amino acids: CASTDGCNQPQHF.

This clone was seen at least ten times. This chain joins TRBV6-1 and TRBJ1-6; perhaps TRBD1 as D (5 bases). V lost 8 bases and J 7 bases, leaving 12 bases between the germline ends. CDR1 and CDR2 from the germline V gene are MNHNS and SASEGT. The CDR3 spans 13 residues. The CDR3 bases are TGTGCCAGCGCTACCGGGGGGAATTCACCCCTCCACTTT. This sequence encodes CASATGGNSPLHF.

This clone has just a few counts. The rearrangement joins TRBV14 to TRBJ2-1; D might be TRBD2 (6 bases). The CDR3 loop spans 15 amino acids. V lost 5 bases and J 0 bases, leaving 11 bases between the germline ends. The germline gives CDR1 SGHDN, CDR2 FVKESK. The CDR3 is CASSWGGSSYNEQFF. The CDR3 DNA is TGTGCCAGCAGCTGGGGAGGCAGCTCCTACAATGAGCAGTTCTTC.

The V gene is TRBV6-1, the J gene TRBJ2-1; D is undetermined. CDR3 length: 15 amino acids. Germline CDR1 MNHNS, CDR2 SASEGT. The V gene lost 7 bases and the J gene lost 0 bases, with 13 bases spanning the gap. The CDR3 protein is CASTQPCLSYNEQFF. The CDR3 DNA reads as TGTGCCAGCACCCAACCGTGCCTCTCCTACAATGAGCAGTTCTTC.

This clone was found a few times. The chain has TRBV6-1 and TRBJ1-4; D may be TRBD1 (5 bases). There are 15 residues in the CDR3. V gave up 7 bases and J gave up 0 bases, with 12 bases separating them. Germline V gene sequence: CDR1 MNHNS, CDR2 SASEGT. The CDR3 DNA sequence: TGTGCCAGCACCGGGACGAGTGCAACTAATGAAAAACTGTTTTTT. Its protein product is CASTGTSATNEKLFF.

This clone has a handful of counts. Different DNA sequences within this sample yield the same CDR3. The chain links TRBV2 to TRBJ1-4; D gene uncertain. The CDR3 has 13 residues. V was shortened by 6 bases and J by 4 bases, with 9 bases between the two germline ends. Looked up from germline, CDR1 is SNHLY and CDR2 is FYNNEI. As DNA, the CDR3 is TGTGCCAGCAGGTTCGGGATTAATGAAAAACTGTTTTTT. Translated, it gives CASRFGINEKLFF. The full variable domain, rest sourced from reference TRBV2 and TRBJ1-4, is EPEVTQTPSHQVTQMGQEVILRCVPISNHLYFYWYRQILGQKVEFLVSFYNNEISEKSEIFDDQFSVERPDGSNFTLKIRSTKLEDSAMYFCASRFGINEKLFFGSGTQLSVL.